This T cell receptor beta chain stems from a study of cytomegalovirus exposure and HLA in healthy donors. Both 60 Vbeta primers and 13 Jbeta primers went into the PCR. TCRdb's table, derived via immunoSEQ multiplex PCR, lists solely in-frame clones and lacks some. This table has about 160,000 clones, 60% to 85% appearing once. With regard to this clone: Antigen: not known.

This CDR3 has 14 amino acids. The germline V gene has CDR1 SNHLY and CDR2 FYNNEI. Trimming removed 4 bases from V and 2 bases from J, with 11 bases in between. Regarding the study as a whole: Later analysis associated a missense DCLRE1C variant with TCR beta V- and J-gene trimming. Evidence from a later analysis indicated that most CMV-associated TCR beta chains looked HLA-restricted. Per published reports, the classifier diagnosed cytomegalovirus status with high specificity and sensitivity.

Donors were ostensibly healthy at sampling, although undocumented immune exposures were probable. The material sequenced was PBMCs. The chain recombines TRBV2 with TRBJ1-2; D is unclear. The receptor comes from a woman aged 45-65 years in good health and CMV-seropositive. Here the CDR3 reads CASSANRLNYGYTF. For the CDR3, the DNA is TGTGCCAGCAGTGCGAACAGACTAAACTATGGCTACACCTTC.